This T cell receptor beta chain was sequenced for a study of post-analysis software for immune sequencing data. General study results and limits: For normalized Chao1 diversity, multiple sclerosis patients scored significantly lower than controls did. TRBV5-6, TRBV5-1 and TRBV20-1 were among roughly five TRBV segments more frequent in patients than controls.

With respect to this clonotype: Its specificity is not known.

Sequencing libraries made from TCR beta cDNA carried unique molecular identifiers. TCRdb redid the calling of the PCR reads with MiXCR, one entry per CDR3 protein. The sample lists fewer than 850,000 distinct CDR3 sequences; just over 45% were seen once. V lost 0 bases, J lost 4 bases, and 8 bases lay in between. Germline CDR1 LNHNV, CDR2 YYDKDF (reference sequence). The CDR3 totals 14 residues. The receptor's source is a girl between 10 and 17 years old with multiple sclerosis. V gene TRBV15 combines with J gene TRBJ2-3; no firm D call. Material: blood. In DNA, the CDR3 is TGTGCCACCAGCAGAGATTCGGGTGCAGATACGCAGTATTTT. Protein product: CATSRDSGADTQYF.